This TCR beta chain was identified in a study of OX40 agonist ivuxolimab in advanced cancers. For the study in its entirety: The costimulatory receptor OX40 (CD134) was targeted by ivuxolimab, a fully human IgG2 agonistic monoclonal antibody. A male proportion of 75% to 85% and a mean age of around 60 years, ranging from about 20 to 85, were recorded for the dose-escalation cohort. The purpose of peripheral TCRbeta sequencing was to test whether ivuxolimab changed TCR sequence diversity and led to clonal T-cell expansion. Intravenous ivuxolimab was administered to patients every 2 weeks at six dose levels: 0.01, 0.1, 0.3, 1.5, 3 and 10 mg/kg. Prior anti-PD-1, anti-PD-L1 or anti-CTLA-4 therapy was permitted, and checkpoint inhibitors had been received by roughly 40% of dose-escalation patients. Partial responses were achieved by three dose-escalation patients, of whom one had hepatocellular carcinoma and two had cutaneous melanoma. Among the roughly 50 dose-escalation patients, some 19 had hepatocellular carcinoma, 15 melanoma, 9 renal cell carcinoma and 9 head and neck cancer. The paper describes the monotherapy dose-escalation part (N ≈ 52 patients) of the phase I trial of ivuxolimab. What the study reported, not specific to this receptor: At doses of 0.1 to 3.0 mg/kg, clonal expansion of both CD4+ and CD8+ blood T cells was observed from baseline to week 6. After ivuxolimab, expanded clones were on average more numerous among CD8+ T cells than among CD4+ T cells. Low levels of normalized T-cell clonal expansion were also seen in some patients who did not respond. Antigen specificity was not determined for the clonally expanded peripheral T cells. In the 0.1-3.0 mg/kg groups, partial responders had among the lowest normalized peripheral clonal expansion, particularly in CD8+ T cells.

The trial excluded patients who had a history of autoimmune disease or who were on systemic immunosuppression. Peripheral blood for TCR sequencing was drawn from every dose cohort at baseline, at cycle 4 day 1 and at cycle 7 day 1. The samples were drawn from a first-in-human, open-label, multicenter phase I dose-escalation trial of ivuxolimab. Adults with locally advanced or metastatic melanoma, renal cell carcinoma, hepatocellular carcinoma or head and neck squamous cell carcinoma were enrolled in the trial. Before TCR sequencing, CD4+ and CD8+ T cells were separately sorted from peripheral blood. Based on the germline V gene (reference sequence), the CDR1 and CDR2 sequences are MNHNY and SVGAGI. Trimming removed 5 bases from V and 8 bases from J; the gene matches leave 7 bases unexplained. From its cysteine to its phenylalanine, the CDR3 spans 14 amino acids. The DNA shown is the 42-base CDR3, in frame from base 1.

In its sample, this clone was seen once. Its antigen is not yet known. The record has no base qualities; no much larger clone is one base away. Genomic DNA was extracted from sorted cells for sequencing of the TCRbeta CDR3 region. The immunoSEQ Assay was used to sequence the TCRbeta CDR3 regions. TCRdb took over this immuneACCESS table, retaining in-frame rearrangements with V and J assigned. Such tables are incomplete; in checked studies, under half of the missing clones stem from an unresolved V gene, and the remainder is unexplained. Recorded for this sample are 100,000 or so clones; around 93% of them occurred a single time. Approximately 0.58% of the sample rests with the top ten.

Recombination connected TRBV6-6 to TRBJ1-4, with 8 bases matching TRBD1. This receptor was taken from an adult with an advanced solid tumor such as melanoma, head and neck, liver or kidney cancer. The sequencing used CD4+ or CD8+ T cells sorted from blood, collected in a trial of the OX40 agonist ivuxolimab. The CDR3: CASSAQGAIEKLFF. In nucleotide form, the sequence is TGTGCCAGCAGTGCCCAGGGGGCGATCGAAAAACTGTTTTTT.